The entry below gives a single T cell receptor (beta chain) sequence along with its context. The data are from a study of T cell changes during pregnancy in multiple sclerosis. Sequencing was performed with immunoSEQ multiplex PCR; in TCRdb, only in-frame clones are kept and a portion is missing. The table has fewer than 85,000 clones, roughly 92% seen once; the top ten hold under 2%. The CDR3 has 17 residues. Germline V gives CDR1 SGHDT, CDR2 YYEEEE. Unmatched junction bases numbered 16, after V lost 5 bases and J lost 2 bases. This specimen consisted of peripheral blood, obtained in the first trimester of pregnancy. The V call is TRBV5-6, the J call TRBJ2-7, with 7 bases matching TRBD2. The sequence came from a female donor in good health, enrolled as a control in a pregnancy study. As DNA, the CDR3 is TGTGCCAGCAGACCCGGATGGGGGGAGGCGGGGGCCTACGAGCAGTACTTC. Protein sequence: CASRPGWGEAGAYEQYF. The complete variable domain, with remaining parts taken from reference TRBV5-6 and TRBJ2-7, reads DAGVTQSPTHLIKTRGQQVTLRCSPKSGHDTVSWYQQALGQGPQFIFQYYEEEERQRGNFPDRFSGHQFPNYSSELNVNALLLGDSALYLCASRPGWGEAGAYEQYFGPGTRLTVT.